In its sample, the clone carrying this T cell receptor (beta chain) was seen a few times. TCRdb reprocessed the 5' RACE reads via MiXCR and lists one record per CDR3 protein. The sample yields 400,000 to 500,000 distinct CDR3 sequences, 15% to 25% seen once. The sample originates from a study of T-cell memory formation after mild COVID-19. Sequences were obtained from PBMCs or a T cell subset sorted from them (not recorded which). This TCR came from an adult woman who had mild COVID-19 (a few samples of this study predate the infection). Cell type and time point are not known.

DNA for the CDR3: TGTGCCAGCAGCCCCCTGGGGAGCGCGGCCCAGTACTTC. Protein product: CASSPLGSAAQYF. The chain has TRBV7-3 and TRBJ2-5; TRBD2 is a possible D gene (5 bases). Trimming took 5 bases from V and 9 from J, leaving 16 bases between them. Per the germline V gene, CDR1 is SGHTA and CDR2 is FQGTGA. The CDR3 covers 13 residues.